The source of this T cell receptor beta chain is a study of glioma-infiltrating T cells. Overall study results and limits: CDR3 overlap between tissue and blood was very small. Above-expected tissue-blood divergence occurred in all gliomas, most in low-grade ones.

CDR3 length: 16 residues. Unmatched junction bases numbered 12, after V lost 4 bases and J lost 3 bases. The germline CDR1 and CDR2 sequences are DFQATT and SNEGSKA (reference sequence). This clonotype showed up many times. What it binds is not known. Amplification of TCR alpha and beta CDR3 regions from RNA used iRepertoire nested multiplex PCR. One-step reverse transcription and amplification started from around 100-400 ng of tissue mRNA or PBMC total RNA. TCRdb reprocessed the multiplex PCR reads with MiXCR, giving one entry per CDR3 protein. The table includes approximately 89,000 distinct CDR3 sequences, 20% to 25% detected once.

The sequence was collected from a human donor with low-grade glioma or glioblastoma, undergoing nonglioma brain surgery, or in good health (not recorded which). The sequencing sample was made of glioma tissue, nonneoplastic brain tissue, or PBMCs (not recorded which). The rearrangement joins TRBV20-1 to TRBJ1-2, with 9 bases lining up with TRBD1. The CDR3 sequence: CSAKLAHRGRDYGYTF. Here the CDR3 DNA reads TGCAGTGCTAAGCTAGCCCACAGGGGGCGAGACTATGGCTACACCTTC.